One sample yielded the 16 T cell receptor beta chains listed below, sequenced in a study of cytomegalovirus exposure and HLA in healthy donors. PCR was performed using 60 Vbeta and 13 Jbeta primers. Method: immunoSEQ multiplex PCR; TCRdb's copy keeps in-frame clones and lacks some. This sample has about 120,000 clones, with roughly 85% found just once. Material: PBMCs. The receptors originated from a man younger than 35 in good health and CMV-seropositive.

J is TRBJ2-5 and V is TRBV4-1; 10 bases agree with TRBD2. This CDR3 has 17 amino acids. Losses at the gene ends were 3 bases for V and 4 bases for J; bases not matched to a gene: 11. Germline-derived CDR1 and CDR2 are MGHRA and YSYEKL. CDR3 amino acids: CASSHKRAGGPPETQYF. The CDR3 region has the DNA TGCGCCAGCAGCCACAAGAGAGCGGGGGGGCCTCCAGAGACCCAGTACTTC.

This chain links TRBV28 with TRBJ1-5; a possible D gene is TRBD1 (6 bases). The germline V and J ends were trimmed by 3 bases and 3 bases, with 15 bases remaining between them. Germline CDR1 is MDHEN and CDR2 is SYDVKM. The CDR3 has 16 amino acids. CDR3 bases: TGTGCCAGCAGTTTGGGGTCCAGGGGATACAATCAGCCCCAGCATTTT. Translated: CASSLGSRGYNQPQHF.

The chain links TRBV9 to TRBJ1-5; 7 nucleotides line up with TRBD1. The CDR3 sequence is 15 residues long. The ends lost 4 bases at V and 0 bases at J; junction bases unmatched: 4. In germline, CDR1 is SGDLS, CDR2 YYNGEE. In DNA form, the CDR3 reads TGTGCCAGCAGCTTGGGACAGTATAGCAATCAGCCCCAGCATTTT. Translated: CASSLGQYSNQPQHF.

The chain uses TRBV13 and TRBJ1-6; D unclear. The V end was cut by 4 bases, the J end by 12 bases, with 16 bases between. The CDR3 runs to 14 residues. Germline V CDR1 and CDR2: PRHDT, FYEKMQ (reference sequence). This CDR3 is CASSSSELRLPLHF. The CDR3 DNA follows: TGTGCCAGCAGCTCATCCGAGCTCCGCTTACCCCTCCACTTT.

This chain joins TRBV5-4 and TRBJ2-6; the match to TRBD1 covers 7 bases. Germline CDR1 SGHNT, CDR2 YYREEE (reference sequence). The CDR3 contains 16 residues. With V trimmed by 4 bases and J by 1 base, 5 bases remained unmatched. The chain's CDR3 is CASSIPQGSGANVLTF. As DNA, the CDR3 is TGTGCCAGCAGCATACCACAGGGGTCTGGGGCCAACGTCCTGACTTTC.

The rearrangement uses TRBV28 and TRBJ2-5, with 8 bases lining up with TRBD1. V gave up 6 bases and J gave up 5 bases; unmatched junction bases: 11. CDR1 is MDHEN and CDR2 is SYDVKM in the germline V gene. The CDR3 has 15 amino acids. CDR3 in DNA: TGTGCCAGCAGGGAAGACAGGGGCGCGGAGGAGACCCAGTACTTC. Its protein product is CASREDRGAEETQYF.

The chain couples TRBV6-5 to TRBJ2-7; the D gene is possibly TRBD2 (5 bases). The germline V and J ends were trimmed by 2 bases and 6 bases, with 14 bases remaining between them. Germline-derived CDR1 and CDR2 are MNHEY and SVGAGI. This CDR3 has 14 residues. The CDR3 DNA follows: TGTGCCAGCAGTTACGGCCCGGGGAAAGGCGAGCAGTACTTC. Amino acids: CASSYGPGKGEQYF.

The rearrangement links TRBV5-6 to TRBJ2-7, with D uncertain. The CDR3 spans 13 residues. CDR1 is SGHDT and CDR2 is YYEEEE in the germline V gene. Trimming stripped 6 bases from V and 1 base from J, with 11 bases between. As DNA, the CDR3 is TGTGCCAGCAACCGGGTCCAATCCTACGAGCAGTACTTC. Amino acid sequence: CASNRVQSYEQYF.

The CDR3 DNA reads as TGTGCCAGCAGTCAAGGAGGAGGCACTGAAGCTTTCTTT. This encodes CASSQGGGTEAFF. The chain combines TRBV25-1 with TRBJ1-1; D is undetermined. This CDR3 is 13 amino acids long. V shed 5 bases and J shed 4 bases, with 11 bases lying between them. CDR1 is MGHDK, CDR2 SYGVNS, per germline.

The V and J genes are TRBV19 and TRBJ1-5; 9 bases line up with TRBD1. Germline loops: CDR1 LNHDA, CDR2 SQIVND (reference sequence). The V segment lost 5 bases and the J segment 3 bases; nucleotides outside the gene matches: 5. The CDR3 covers 15 residues. The CDR3 coding sequence is TGTGCCAGTAGTCCGGGACAGGGTCTCAATCAGCCCCAGCATTTT. As protein: CASSPGQGLNQPQHF.

The V and J genes are TRBV10-3 and TRBJ2-3; D is perhaps TRBD2 (5 bases). V was shortened by 4 bases and J by 4 bases, with 15 bases between the two germline ends. The CDR3 spans 15 residues. Germline loops: CDR1 ENHRY, CDR2 SYGVKD. The DNA for the CDR3 is TGTGCCATCAGTGCCGCCGGGCCGCGGGCAGATACGCAGTATTTT. It is translated as CAISAAGPRADTQYF.

The chain uses TRBV19 and TRBJ1-5, with TRBD1 matching over 9 bases. V lost 2 bases to trimming and J lost 2 bases; unmatched junction nucleotides: 7. CDR1 LNHDA and CDR2 SQIVND come from the germline V gene (reference sequence). The CDR3 totals 17 residues. The CDR3 protein is CASSIPGQGLRNQPQHF. DNA for the CDR3: TGTGCCAGTAGTATACCGGGACAGGGCCTCCGCAATCAGCCCCAGCATTTT.

Worth noting for this clone: This sample also contains other DNA sequences that code for the same CDR3. This rearrangement joins TRBV20-1 to TRBJ2-5; unclear D gene. The CDR3 totals 10 residues. The germline gives CDR1 DFQATT, CDR2 SNEGSKA (reference sequence). V lost 5 bases and J 1 base, leaving 2 bases between the germline ends. CDR3 region: CSALQETQYF. The CDR3 DNA is TGCAGTGCTCTCCAAGAGACCCAGTACTTC.

The genes are TRBV5-4 and TRBJ1-2; 11 nucleotides align to TRBD1. Trimming removed 2 bases from V and 8 bases from J; junction bases left unmatched: 5. Germline CDR1 reads SGHNT; CDR2 reads YYREEE (reference sequence). The CDR3 sequence is 14 residues long. The CDR3 sequence: CASSLGQGAEGYTF. The CDR3 DNA sequence: TGTGCCAGCAGCTTAGGACAGGGGGCAGAAGGCTACACCTTC.

Remarks on this clone: An end of the junction does not agree with germline; a read error may underlie this. This chain connects TRBV6-6 to TRBJ2-7, with 11 bases that match TRBD2. Germline assignment: CDR1 MNHNY and CDR2 SVGAGI (reference sequence). The CDR3 has 12 amino acids. DNA for the CDR3: TGCGCGACTAGCGGGGAACCCTACGAGCAGTACTTC. Encoded protein: CATSGEPYEQYF.

The gene calls are TRBV5-4 and TRBJ1-6; 7 bases are a match to TRBD1. The CDR3 covers 16 residues. The V segment lost 4 bases and the J segment 2 bases; nucleotides outside the gene matches: 6. Germline values: CDR1 SGHNT, CDR2 YYREEE (reference sequence). The CDR3 loop is CASSRFDRAYNSPLHF. The CDR3 DNA sequence: TGTGCCAGCAGCCGTTTCGACAGGGCCTATAATTCACCCCTCCACTTT.